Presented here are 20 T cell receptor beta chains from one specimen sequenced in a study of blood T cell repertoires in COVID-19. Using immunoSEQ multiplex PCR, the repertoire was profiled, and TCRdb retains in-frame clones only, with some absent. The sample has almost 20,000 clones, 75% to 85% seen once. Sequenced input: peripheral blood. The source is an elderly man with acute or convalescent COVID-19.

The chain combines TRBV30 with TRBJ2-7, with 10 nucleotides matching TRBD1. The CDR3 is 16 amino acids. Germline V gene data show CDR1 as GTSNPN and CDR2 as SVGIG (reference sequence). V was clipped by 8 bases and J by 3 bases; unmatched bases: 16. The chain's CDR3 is CAGGQGSPLPYYEQYF. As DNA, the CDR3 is TGTGCCGGGGGACAGGGGTCCCCCCTTCCTTACTACGAGCAGTACTTC.

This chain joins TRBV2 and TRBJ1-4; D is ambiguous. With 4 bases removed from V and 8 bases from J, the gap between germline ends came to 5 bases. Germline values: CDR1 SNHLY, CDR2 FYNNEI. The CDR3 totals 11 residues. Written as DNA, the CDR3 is TGTGCCAGCAGTGCGGGAGAAAAACTGTTTTTT. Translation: CASSAGEKLFF. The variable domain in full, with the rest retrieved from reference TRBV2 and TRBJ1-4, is EPEVTQTPSHQVTQMGQEVILRCVPISNHLYFYWYRQILGQKVEFLVSFYNNEISEKSEIFDDQFSVERPDGSNFTLKIRSTKLEDSAMYFCASSAGEKLFFGSGTQLSVL.

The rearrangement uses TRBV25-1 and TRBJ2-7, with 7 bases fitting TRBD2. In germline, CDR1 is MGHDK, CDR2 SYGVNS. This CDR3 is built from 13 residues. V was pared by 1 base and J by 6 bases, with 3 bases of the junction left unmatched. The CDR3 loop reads CASSELGEGEQYF. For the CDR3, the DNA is TGTGCCAGCAGTGAATTGGGGGAGGGCGAGCAGTACTTC.

DNA for the CDR3: TGTGCCAGTAATACGGGACAGCCGAACACTGAAGCTTTCTTT. The encoded protein is CASNTGQPNTEAFF. The J gene is TRBJ1-1, the V gene TRBV19, with 7 bases aligning to TRBD1. The junction had 6 bases not matched to a gene; V was cut back by 7 bases and J by 1 base. The germline V gene encodes CDR1 LNHDA and CDR2 SQIVND (reference sequence). This CDR3 has 14 residues.

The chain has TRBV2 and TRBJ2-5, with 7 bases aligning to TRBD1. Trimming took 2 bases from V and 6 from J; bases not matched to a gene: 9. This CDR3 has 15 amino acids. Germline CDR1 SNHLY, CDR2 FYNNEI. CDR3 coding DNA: TGTGCCAGCAGTGAATTGGGGACAGCAAGACAGACCCAGTACTTC. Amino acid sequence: CASSELGTARQTQYF.

Here the CDR3 DNA reads TGTGCCAGCCGAGCGGGACTAGCGGGAGGTCGGCACGAGCAGTACTTC. As protein: CASRAGLAGGRHEQYF. The rearrangement links TRBV5-6 to TRBJ2-7, with 15 bases fitting TRBD2. The V segment lost 7 bases and the J segment 5 bases; nucleotides outside the gene matches: 10. The CDR3 totals 16 residues. Germline values: CDR1 SGHDT, CDR2 YYEEEE.

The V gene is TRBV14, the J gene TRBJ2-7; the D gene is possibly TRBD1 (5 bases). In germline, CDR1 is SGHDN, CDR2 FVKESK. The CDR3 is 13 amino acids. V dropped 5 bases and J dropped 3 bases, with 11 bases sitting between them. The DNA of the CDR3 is TGTGCCAGCAGCGCGGACACCCACTACGAGCAGTACTTC. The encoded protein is CASSADTHYEQYF.

The CDR3 sequence: CASSTLRRGGSGELFF. The CDR3 DNA sequence: TGTGCCAGCAGCACCCTTAGGCGGGGGGGCAGCGGGGAGCTGTTTTTT. The gene calls are TRBV5-4 and TRBJ2-2, with 9 bases matching TRBD2. CDR1 and CDR2 (germline): SGHNT, YYREEE (reference sequence). Losses at the gene ends were 4 bases for V and 7 bases for J; bases not matched to a gene: 11. The CDR3 runs to 16 residues.

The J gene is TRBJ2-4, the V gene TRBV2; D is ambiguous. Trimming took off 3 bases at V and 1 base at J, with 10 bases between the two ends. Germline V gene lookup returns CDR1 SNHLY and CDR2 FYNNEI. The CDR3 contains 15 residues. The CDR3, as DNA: TGTGCCAGCAGTGATCAGATCGGGGCCAAAAACATTCAGTACTTC. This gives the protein CASSDQIGAKNIQYF.

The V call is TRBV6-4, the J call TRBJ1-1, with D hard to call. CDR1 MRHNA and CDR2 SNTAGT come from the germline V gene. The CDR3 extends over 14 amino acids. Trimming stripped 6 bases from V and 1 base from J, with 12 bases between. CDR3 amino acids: CASSPGSANTEAFF. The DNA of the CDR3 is TGTGCCAGCAGCCCCGGGTCCGCGAACACTGAAGCTTTCTTT.

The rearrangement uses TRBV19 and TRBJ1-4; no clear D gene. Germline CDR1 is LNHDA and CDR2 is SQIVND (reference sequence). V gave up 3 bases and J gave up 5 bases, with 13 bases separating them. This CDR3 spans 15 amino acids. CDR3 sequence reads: CASSIGPLLNEKLFF. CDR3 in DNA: TGTGCCAGTAGTATCGGTCCGCTCTTAAATGAAAAACTGTTTTTT. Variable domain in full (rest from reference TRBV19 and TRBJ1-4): DGGITQSPKYLFRKEGQNVTLSCEQNLNHDAMYWYRQDPGQGLRLIYYSQIVNDFQKGDIAEGYSVSREKKESFPLTVTSAQKNPTAFYLCASSIGPLLNEKLFFGSGTQLSVL.

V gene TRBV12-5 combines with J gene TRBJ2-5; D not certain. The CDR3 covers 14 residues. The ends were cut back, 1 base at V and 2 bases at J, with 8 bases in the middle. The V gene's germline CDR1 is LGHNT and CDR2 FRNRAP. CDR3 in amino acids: CASGLDNRQETQYF. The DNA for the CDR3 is TGTGCTAGTGGTTTGGACAACCGACAAGAGACCCAGTACTTC.

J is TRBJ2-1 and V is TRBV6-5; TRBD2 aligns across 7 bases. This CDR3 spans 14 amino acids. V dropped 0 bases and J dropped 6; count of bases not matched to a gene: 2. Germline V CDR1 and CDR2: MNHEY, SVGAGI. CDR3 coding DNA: TGTGCCAGCAGTTACTCCACTAGCGTCAATGAGCAGTTCTTC. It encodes CASSYSTSVNEQFF.

The CDR3 loop is CASSSPGGRGRVSGTDTQYF. CDR3 nucleotide sequence: TGCGCCAGCAGCTCCCCGGGAGGGAGGGGGCGCGTTTCGGGCACAGATACGCAGTATTTT. This chain joins TRBV5-1 and TRBJ2-3, with TRBD2 as a possible D gene (8 bases). Germline-derived CDR1 and CDR2 are SGHRS and YFSETQ. V gave up 3 bases and J gave up 1 base, with 27 bases separating them. The CDR3 runs to 20 residues.

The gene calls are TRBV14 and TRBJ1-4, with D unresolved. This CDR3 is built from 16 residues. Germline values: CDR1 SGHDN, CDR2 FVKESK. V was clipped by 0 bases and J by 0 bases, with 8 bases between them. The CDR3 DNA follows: TGTGCCAGCAGCCAAGATATTGGAGCAACTAATGAAAAACTGTTTTTT. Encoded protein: CASSQDIGATNEKLFF.

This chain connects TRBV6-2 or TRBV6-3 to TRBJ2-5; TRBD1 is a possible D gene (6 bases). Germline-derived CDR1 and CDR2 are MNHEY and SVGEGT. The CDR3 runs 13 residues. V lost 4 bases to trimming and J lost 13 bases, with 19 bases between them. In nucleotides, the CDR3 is TGTGCCAGCAGTTTGAAGGGGACACTAAAATGGTACTTC. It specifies CASSLKGTLKWYF.

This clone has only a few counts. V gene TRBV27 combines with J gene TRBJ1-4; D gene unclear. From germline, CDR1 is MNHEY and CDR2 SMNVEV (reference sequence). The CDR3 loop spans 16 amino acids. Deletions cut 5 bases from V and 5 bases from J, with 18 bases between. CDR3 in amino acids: CASSPGLFTRNEKLFF. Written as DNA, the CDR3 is TGTGCCAGCAGTCCCGGACTCTTTACCCGGAATGAAAAACTGTTTTTT.

CDR3: CASSPGQGVSYEQYF. CDR3 DNA: TGTGCCAGCTCACCCGGGCAGGGGGTCTCCTACGAGCAGTACTTC. The rearrangement uses TRBV18 and TRBJ2-7, with 7 bases matching TRBD1. The CDR3 has 15 residues. The J segment lost 0 bases and the V segment lost 3 bases, leaving 5 bases of the junction unmatched. In germline, CDR1 is KGHSH, CDR2 LQKENI.

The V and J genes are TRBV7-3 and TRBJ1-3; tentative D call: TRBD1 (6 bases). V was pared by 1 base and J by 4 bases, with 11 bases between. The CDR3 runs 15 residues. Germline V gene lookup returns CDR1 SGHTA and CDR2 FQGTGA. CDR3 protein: CASSLRTGSGNTIYF. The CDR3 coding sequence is TGTGCCAGCAGCTTAAGAACAGGGTCAGGAAACACCATATATTTT.

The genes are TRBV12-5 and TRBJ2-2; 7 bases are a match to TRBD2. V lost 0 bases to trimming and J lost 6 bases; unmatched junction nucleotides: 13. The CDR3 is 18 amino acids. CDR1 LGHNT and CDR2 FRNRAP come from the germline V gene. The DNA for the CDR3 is TGTGCTAGTGGTTTGGTCCCTCTGGGCGGGAGAGGGTCCGGGGAGCTGTTTTTT. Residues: CASGLVPLGGRGSGELFF.